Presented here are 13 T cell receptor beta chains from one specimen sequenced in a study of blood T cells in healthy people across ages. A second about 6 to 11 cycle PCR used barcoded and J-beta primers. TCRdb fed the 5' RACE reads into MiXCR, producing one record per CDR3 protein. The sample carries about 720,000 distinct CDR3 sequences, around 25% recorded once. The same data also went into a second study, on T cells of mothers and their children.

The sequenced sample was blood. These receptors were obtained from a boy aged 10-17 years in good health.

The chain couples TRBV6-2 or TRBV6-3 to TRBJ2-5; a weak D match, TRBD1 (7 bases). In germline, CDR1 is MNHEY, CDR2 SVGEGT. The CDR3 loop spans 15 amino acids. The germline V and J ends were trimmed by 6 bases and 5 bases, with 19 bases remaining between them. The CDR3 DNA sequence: TGTGCCAGCAGCGCGGGACAGATGGTGGGGGAGACCCAGTACTTC. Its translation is CASSAGQMVGETQYF.

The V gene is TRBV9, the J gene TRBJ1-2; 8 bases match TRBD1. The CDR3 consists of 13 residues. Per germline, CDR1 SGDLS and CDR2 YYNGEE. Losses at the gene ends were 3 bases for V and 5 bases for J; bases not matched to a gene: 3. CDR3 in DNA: TGTGCCAGCAGCGACAGACAGGGGTATGGCTACACCTTC. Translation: CASSDRQGYGYTF.

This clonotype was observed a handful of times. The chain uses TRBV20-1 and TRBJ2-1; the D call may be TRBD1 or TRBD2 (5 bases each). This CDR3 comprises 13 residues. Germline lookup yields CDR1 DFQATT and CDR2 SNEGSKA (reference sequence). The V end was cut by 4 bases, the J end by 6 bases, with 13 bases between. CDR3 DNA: TGCAGTGCTATGTCGAGGGGTCGCAATGAGCAGTTCTTC. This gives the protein CSAMSRGRNEQFF.

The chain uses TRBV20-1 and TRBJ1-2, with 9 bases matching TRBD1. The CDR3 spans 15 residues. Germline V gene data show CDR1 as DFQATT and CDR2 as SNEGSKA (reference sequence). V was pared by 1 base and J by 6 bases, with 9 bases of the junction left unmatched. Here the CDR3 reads CSARAPEGTGNGYTF. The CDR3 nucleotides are TGCAGTGCTAGAGCTCCCGAGGGGACAGGGAATGGCTACACCTTC.

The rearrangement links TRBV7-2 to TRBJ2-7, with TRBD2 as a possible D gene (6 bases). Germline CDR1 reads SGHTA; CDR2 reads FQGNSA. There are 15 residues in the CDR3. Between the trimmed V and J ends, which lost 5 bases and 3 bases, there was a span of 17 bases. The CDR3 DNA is TGTGCCAGCAGCCCCGGTGGGGCGGGGAGCTACGAGCAGTACTTC. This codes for CASSPGGAGSYEQYF.

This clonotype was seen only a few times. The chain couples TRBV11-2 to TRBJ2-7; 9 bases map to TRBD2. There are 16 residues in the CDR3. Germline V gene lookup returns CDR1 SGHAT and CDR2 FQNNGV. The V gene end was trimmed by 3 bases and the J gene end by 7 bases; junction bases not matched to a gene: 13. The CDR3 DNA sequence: TGTGCCAGCAGCTTCATTCCCCGGCGGGGGGGTTGGGAGCAGTACTTC. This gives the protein CASSFIPRRGGWEQYF.

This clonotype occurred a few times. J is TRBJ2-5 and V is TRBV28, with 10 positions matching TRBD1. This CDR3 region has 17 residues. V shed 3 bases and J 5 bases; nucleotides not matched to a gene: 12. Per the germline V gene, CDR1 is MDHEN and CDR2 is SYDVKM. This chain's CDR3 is CASSFSVGMGQGETQYF. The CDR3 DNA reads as TGTGCCAGCAGTTTTAGTGTGGGAATGGGACAGGGGGAGACCCAGTACTTC.

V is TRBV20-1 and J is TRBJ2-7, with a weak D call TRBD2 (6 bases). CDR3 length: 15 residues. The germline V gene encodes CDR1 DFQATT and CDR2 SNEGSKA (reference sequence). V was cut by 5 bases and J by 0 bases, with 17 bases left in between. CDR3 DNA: TGCAGTGCTCGAACACATGACGGGGGCTCCTACGAGCAGTACTTC. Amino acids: CSARTHDGGSYEQYF.

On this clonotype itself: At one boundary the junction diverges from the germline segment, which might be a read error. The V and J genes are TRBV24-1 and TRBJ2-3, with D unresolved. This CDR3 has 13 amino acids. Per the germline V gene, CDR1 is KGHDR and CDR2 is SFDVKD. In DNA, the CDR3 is TGTGCCACCAGTGATCCGTACACAGACACGCAGTATTTT. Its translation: CATSDPYTDTQYF.

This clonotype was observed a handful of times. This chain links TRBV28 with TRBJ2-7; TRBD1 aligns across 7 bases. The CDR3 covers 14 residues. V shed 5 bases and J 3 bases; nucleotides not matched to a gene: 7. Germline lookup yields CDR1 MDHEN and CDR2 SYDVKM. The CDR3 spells CASSPTGRFYEQYF. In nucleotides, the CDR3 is TGTGCCAGCAGTCCGACAGGGAGATTCTACGAGCAGTACTTC.

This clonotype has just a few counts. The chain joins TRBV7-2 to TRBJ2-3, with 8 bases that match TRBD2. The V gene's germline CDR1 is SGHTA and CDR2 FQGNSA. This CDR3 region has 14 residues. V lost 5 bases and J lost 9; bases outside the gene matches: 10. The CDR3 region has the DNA TGTGCCAGCAGCCTCGTAGAGGCTAGCGGGACGCAGTATTTT. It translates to CASSLVEASGTQYF.

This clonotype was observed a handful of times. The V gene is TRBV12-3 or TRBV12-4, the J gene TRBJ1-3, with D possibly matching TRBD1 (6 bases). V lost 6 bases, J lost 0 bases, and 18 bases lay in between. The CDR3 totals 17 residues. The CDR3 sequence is CASSFAQGTFSGNTIYF. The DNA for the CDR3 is TGTGCCAGCAGCTTCGCTCAGGGGACCTTCTCTGGAAACACCATATATTTT.

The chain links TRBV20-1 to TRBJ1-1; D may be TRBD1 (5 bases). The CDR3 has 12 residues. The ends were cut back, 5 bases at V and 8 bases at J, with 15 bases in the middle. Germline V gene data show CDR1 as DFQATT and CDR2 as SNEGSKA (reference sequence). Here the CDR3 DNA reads TGCAGTGCTCCCACCGGGGGGACGGAAGCTTTCTTT. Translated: CSAPTGGTEAFF.